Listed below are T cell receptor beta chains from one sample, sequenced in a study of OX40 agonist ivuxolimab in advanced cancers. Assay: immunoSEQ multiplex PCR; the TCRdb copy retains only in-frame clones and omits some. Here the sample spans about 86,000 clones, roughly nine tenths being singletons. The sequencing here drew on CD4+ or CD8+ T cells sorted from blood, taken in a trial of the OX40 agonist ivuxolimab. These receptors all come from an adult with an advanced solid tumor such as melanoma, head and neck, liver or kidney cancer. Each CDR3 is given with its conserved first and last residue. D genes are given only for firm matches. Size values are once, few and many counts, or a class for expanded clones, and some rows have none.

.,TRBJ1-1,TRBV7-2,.,CASSLVALVGAEAFF,TGTGCCAGCAGCTTAGTAGCTTTGGTAGGGGCTGAAGCTTTCTTT
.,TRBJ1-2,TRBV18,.,CASSRTRDSYYGYTF,TGTGCCAGCTCACGCACCCGGGACTCTTACTATGGCTACACCTTC
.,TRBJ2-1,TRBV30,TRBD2,CAWSTGTSGSYEQFF,TGTGCCTGGAGTACGGGGACTAGCGGGAGCTATGAGCAGTTCTTC
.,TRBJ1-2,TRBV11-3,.,CASSLGRTYGYTF,TGTGCCAGCAGCTTAGGACGGACCTATGGCTACACCTTC
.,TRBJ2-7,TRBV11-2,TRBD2,CASATGLPSEQYF,TGTGCCAGCGCTACGGGACTACCATCGGAGCAGTACTTC
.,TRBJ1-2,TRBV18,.,CASSPTGGGYGYTF,TGTGCCAGCTCACCGACGGGGGGTGGCTATGGCTACACCTTC
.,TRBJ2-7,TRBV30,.,CAWMPDFLSYEQYF,TGTGCCTGGATGCCGGACTTTCTCTCCTACGAGCAGTACTTC
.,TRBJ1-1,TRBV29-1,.,CSATGGMNTEAFF,TGCAGCGCGACAGGAGGTATGAACACTGAAGCTTTCTTT
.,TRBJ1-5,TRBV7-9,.,CASSKGLSVDQPQHF,TGTGCCAGCAGCAAAGGACTCTCTGTTGATCAGCCCCAGCATTTT
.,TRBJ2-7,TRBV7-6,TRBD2,CASSLSSGGGEQYF,TGTGCCAGCAGCTTATCCAGCGGGGGGGGCGAGCAGTACTTC
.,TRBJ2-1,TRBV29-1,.,CSVEEGGSYNEQFF,TGCAGCGTTGAAGAAGGTGGTTCCTACAATGAGCAGTTCTTC
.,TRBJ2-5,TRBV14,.,CASSQSEETQYF,TGTGCCAGCAGCCAATCGGAAGAGACCCAGTACTTC
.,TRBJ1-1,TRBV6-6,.,CASSYGGRGDTEAFF,TGTGCCAGCAGTTACGGTGGCAGGGGTGACACTGAAGCTTTCTTT
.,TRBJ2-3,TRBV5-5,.,CASSFPGADTQYF,TGTGCCAGCAGCTTCCCGGGAGCAGATACGCAGTATTTT
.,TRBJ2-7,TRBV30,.,CAWSVVVYEQYF,TGTGCCTGGAGTGTAGTGGTATACGAGCAGTACTTC
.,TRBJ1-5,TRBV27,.,CASSLSQGRNQPQHF,TGTGCCAGCAGTTTGTCGCAGGGACGCAATCAGCCCCAGCATTTT
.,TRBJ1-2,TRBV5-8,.,CASSLRTAYGYTF,TGTGCCAGCAGCTTGCGAACAGCATATGGCTACACCTTC
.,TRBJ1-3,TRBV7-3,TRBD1,CASSPQTGAPSGNTIYF,TGTGCCAGCAGCCCACAGACAGGGGCCCCTTCTGGAAACACCATATATTTT
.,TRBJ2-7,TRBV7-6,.,CASSLGDSAYEQYF,TGTGCCAGCAGCTTAGGGGACTCCGCCTACGAGCAGTACTTC
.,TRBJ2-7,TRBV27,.,CASSFGRGYYEQYF,TGTGCCAGCAGTTTTGGTCGGGGGTACTACGAGCAGTACTTC
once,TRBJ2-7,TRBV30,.,CAWSVARGEQYF,TGTGCCTGGTCGGTGGCGAGGGGGGAGCAGTACTTC
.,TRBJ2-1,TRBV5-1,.,CASSLRDEQFF,TGCGCCAGCAGCTTGCGGGATGAGCAGTTCTTC
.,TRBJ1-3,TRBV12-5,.,CASGLGGNTIYF,TGTGCTAGTGGCCTTGGGGGAAACACCATATATTTT
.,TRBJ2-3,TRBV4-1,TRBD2,CASSQVSGRAADTQYF,TGCGCCAGCAGCCAAGTTAGCGGGAGGGCCGCAGATACGCAGTATTTT
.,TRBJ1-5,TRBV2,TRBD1,CASSPGQGAVKVQPQHF,TGTGCCAGCAGTCCCGGACAGGGGGCGGTTAAGGTTCAGCCCCAGCATTTT
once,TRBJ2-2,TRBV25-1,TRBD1,CASSSGTGFGELFF,TGTGCCAGCAGTTCCGGGACAGGGTTCGGGGAGCTGTTTTTT
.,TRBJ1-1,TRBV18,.,CASSPFTTARGVRFTEAFF,TGTGCCAGCTCACCTTTTACGACCGCGAGAGGGGTGCGGTTCACTGAAGCTTTCTTT
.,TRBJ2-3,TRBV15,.,CATSGQGGPTDTQYF,TGTGCCACCAGCGGCCAGGGGGGTCCCACAGATACGCAGTATTTT
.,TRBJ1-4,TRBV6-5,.,CASSFRPQVNEKLFF,TGTGCCAGCAGTTTCCGCCCACAGGTTAATGAAAAACTGTTTTTT
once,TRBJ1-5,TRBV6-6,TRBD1,CASSTGQAYQPQHF,TGTGCCAGCTCAACGGGACAGGCTTATCAGCCCCAGCATTTT
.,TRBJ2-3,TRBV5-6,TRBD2,CASSASGRGTDTQYF,TGTGCCAGCAGCGCAAGCGGGAGGGGGACAGATACGCAGTATTTT
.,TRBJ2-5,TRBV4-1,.,CASSQLSRFQETQYF,TGCGCCAGCAGCCAATTAAGCCGATTCCAAGAGACCCAGTACTTC
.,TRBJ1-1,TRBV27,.,CASSSPLNTEAFF,TGTGCCAGCAGTTCCCCATTGAACACTGAAGCTTTCTTT
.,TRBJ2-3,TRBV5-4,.,CASSFRAGFGDTQYF,TGTGCCAGCAGCTTTCGGGCTGGATTCGGAGATACGCAGTATTTT
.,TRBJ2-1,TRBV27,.,CASSLSRTIYNEQFF,TGTGCCAGCAGTTTATCTAGGACTATCTACAATGAGCAGTTCTTC
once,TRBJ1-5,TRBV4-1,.,CASSQGPDYSNQPQHF,TGCGCCAGCAGCCAAGGACCCGACTATAGCAATCAGCCCCAGCATTTT
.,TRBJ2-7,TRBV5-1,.,CASSGSGTHLGYEQYF,TGCGCCAGCAGCGGCTCCGGGACACATTTAGGCTACGAGCAGTACTTC
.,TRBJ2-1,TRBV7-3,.,CASSPSDQQFF,TGTGCCAGCAGCCCGTCGGATCAGCAGTTCTTC
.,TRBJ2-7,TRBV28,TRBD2,CASSPTSGNLKPYF,TGTGCCAGCAGTCCGACTAGCGGGAACTTAAAGCCGTACTTC
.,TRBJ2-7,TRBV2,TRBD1,CASTGTGPGEQYF,TGTGCCAGTACCGGGACAGGGCCGGGGGAGCAGTACTTC
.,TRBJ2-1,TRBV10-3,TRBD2,CATSPADGLADNEQFF,TGTGCCACCTCTCCCGCCGATGGACTAGCGGACAATGAGCAGTTCTTC
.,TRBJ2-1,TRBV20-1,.,CSDRLGEQFF,TGCAGCGATCGCCTGGGTGAGCAGTTCTTC